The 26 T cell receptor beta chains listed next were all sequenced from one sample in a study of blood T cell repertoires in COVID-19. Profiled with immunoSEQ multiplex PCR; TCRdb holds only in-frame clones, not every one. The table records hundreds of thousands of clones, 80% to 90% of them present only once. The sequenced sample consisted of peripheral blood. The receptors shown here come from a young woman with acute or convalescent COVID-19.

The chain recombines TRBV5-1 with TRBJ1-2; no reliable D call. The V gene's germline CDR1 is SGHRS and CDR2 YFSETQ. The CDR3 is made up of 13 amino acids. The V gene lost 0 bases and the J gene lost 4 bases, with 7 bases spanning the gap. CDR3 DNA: TGCGCCAGCAGCTTGGCGGACTCCTATGGCTACACCTTC. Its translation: CASSLADSYGYTF.

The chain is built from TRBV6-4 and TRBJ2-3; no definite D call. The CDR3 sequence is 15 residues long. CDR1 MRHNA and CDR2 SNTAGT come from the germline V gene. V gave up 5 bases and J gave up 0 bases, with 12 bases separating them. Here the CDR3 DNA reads TGTGCCAGCAGTCTGGTCGCGGCTAGCACAGATACGCAGTATTTT. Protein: CASSLVAASTDTQYF.

CDR3 sequence: CASSQTPNSYEQYF. The CDR3 DNA follows: TGTGCCAGCAGCCAGACACCCAACTCCTACGAGCAGTACTTC. The genes are TRBV3-1 (or the pseudogene TRBV3-2) and TRBJ2-7; D uncertain. CDR3 length: 14 residues. CDR1 is LGHDT and CDR2 is YNNKEL in the germline V gene (reference sequence). The V end was cut by 3 bases, the J end by 0 bases, with 9 bases between.

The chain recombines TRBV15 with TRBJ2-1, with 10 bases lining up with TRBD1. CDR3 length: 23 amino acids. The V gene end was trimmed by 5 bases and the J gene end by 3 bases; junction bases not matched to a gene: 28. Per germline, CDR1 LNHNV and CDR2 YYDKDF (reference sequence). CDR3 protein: CATSGWPVGVGQGTDPLYNEQFF. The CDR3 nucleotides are TGTGCCACCAGCGGGTGGCCGGTGGGAGTGGGACAGGGGACCGACCCTCTCTACAATGAGCAGTTCTTC.

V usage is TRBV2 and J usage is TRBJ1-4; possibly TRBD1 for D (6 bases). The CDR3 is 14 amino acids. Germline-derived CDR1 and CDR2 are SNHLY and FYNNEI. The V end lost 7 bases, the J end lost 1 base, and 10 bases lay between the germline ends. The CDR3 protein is CASNREITNEKLFF. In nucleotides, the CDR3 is TGTGCCAGCAACAGGGAAATAACTAATGAAAAACTGTTTTTT.

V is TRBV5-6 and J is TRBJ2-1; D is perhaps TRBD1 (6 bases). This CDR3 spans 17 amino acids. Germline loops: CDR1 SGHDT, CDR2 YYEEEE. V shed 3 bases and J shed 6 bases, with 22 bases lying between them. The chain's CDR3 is CASSWMVWDTPRNEQFF. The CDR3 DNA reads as TGTGCCAGCAGCTGGATGGTATGGGACACCCCACGCAATGAGCAGTTCTTC.

CDR3 sequence reads: CASSLTSPGQRSYEQYF. CDR3 in DNA: TGTGCCAGCTCATTAACCAGTCCGGGACAGCGCTCCTACGAGCAGTACTTC. The V call is TRBV18, the J call TRBJ2-7; TRBD1 matches 7 bases. The junction had 13 bases not matched to a gene; V was cut back by 5 bases and J by 0 bases. Per the germline V gene, CDR1 is KGHSH and CDR2 is LQKENI. The CDR3 spans 17 residues.

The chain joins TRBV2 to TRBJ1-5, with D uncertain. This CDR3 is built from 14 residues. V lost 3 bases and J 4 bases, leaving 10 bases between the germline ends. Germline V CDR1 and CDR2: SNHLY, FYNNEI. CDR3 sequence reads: CASSEYRRNQPQHF. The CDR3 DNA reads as TGTGCCAGCAGTGAGTATCGCAGAAATCAGCCCCAGCATTTT.

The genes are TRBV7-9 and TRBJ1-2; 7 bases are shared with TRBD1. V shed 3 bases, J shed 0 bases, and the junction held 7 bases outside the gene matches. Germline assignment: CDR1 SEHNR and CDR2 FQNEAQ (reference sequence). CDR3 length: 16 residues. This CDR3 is CASSLGSGTANYGYTF. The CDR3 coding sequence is TGTGCCAGCAGCTTGGGGTCAGGGACAGCTAACTATGGCTACACCTTC.

CDR3 DNA sequence: TGTGCCAGCAGCTTAAGTCAGTACTCTGGAAACACCATATATTTT. Protein sequence: CASSLSQYSGNTIYF. The chain links TRBV7-9 to TRBJ1-3; D unresolved. V lost 2 bases to trimming and J lost 0 bases, with 8 bases between them. Per the germline V gene, CDR1 is SEHNR and CDR2 is FQNEAQ (reference sequence). This CDR3 is built from 15 residues.

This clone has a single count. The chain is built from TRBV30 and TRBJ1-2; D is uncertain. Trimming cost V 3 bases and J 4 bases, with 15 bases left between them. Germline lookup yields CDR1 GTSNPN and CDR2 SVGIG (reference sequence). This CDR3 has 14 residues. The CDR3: CAWRRSLEVYGYTF. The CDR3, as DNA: TGTGCCTGGAGACGGAGCTTGGAGGTCTATGGCTACACCTTC.

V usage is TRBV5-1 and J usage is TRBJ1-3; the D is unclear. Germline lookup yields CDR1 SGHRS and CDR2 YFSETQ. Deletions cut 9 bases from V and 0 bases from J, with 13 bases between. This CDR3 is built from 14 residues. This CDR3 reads CAIQKLDSGNTIYF. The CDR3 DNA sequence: TGCGCCATCCAAAAATTAGACTCTGGAAACACCATATATTTT.

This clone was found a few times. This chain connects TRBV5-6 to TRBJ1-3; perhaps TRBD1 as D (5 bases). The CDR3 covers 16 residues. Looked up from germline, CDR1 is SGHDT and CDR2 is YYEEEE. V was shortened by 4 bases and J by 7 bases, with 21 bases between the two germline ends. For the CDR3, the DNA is TGTGCCAGCAGCGGGGGGACCGGGATGCTAATCAACACCATATATTTT. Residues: CASSGGTGMLINTIYF.

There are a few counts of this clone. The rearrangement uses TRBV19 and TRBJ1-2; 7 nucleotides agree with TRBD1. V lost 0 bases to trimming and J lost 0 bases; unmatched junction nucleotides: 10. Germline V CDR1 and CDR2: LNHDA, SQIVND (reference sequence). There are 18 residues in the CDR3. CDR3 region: CASSIDLDRSVANYGYTF. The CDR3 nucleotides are TGTGCCAGTAGTATAGATCTGGACAGGAGTGTGGCTAACTATGGCTACACCTTC.

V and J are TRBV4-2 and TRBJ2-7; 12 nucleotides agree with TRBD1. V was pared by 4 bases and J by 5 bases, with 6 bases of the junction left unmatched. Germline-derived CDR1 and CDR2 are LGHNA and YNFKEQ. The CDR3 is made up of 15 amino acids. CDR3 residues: CASSPPGQGAHEQYF. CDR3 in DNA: TGTGCCAGCAGCCCTCCGGGACAGGGGGCCCACGAGCAGTACTTC.

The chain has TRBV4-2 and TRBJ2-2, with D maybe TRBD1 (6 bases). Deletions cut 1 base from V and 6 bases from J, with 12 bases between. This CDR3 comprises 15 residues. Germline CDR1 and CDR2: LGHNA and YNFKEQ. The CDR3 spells CASSQAYTGSGELFF. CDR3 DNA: TGTGCCAGCAGCCAAGCCTATACAGGGTCCGGGGAGCTGTTTTTT.

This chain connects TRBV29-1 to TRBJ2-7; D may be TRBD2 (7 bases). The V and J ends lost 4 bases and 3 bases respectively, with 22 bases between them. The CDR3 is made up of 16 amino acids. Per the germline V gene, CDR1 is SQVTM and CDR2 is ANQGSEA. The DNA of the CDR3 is TGCAGCGTTGGTTCCTTCGGGGGGCCCACGATCTACGAGCAGTACTTC. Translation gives CSVGSFGGPTIYEQYF.

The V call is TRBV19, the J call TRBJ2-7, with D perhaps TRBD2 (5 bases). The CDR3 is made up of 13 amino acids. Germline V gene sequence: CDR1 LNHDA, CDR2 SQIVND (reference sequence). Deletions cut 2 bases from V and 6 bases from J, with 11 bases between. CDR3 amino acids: CASSIKAAGEQYF. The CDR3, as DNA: TGTGCCAGTAGTATAAAAGCTGCGGGCGAGCAGTACTTC.

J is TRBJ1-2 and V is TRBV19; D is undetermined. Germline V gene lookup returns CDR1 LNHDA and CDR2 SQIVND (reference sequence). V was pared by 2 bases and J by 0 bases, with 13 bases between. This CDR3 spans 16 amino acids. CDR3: CASSIQEFSPNYGYTF. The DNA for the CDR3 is TGTGCCAGTAGTATACAGGAATTCTCACCTAACTATGGCTACACCTTC.

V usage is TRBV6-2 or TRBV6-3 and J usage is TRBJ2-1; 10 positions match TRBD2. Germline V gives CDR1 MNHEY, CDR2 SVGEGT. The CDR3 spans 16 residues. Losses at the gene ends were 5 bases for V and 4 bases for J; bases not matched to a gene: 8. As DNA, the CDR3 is TGTGCCAGCAGTACCCCCCTAGCGGGGGCGTACAATGAGCAGTTCTTC. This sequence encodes CASSTPLAGAYNEQFF.

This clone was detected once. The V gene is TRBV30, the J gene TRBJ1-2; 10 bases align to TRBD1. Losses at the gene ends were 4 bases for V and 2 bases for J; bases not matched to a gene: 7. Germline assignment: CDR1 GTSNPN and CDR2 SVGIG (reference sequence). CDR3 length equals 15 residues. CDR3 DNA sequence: TGTGCCTGGACCACCGACAGGGGGCCCAACTATGGCTACACCTTC. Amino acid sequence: CAWTTDRGPNYGYTF.

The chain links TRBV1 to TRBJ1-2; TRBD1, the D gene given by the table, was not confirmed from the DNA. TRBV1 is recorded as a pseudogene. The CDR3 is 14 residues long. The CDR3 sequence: CTSSQGTENYGYTF. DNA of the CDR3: TGCACCAGCAGCCAAGGGACAGAAAACTATGGCTACACCTTC.

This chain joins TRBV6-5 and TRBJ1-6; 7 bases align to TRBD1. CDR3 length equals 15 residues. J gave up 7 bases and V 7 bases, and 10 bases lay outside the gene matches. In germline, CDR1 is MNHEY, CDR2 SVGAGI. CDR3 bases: TGTGCCAGCAAACGAGACAGGGTGGAAAATTCACCCCTCCACTTT. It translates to CASKRDRVENSPLHF.

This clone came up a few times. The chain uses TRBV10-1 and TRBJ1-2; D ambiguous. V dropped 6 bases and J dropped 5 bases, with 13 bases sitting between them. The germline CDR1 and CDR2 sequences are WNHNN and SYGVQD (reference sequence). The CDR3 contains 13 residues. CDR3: CASRKPTDYGYTF. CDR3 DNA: TGCGCCAGCAGAAAACCGACTGATTATGGCTACACCTTC.

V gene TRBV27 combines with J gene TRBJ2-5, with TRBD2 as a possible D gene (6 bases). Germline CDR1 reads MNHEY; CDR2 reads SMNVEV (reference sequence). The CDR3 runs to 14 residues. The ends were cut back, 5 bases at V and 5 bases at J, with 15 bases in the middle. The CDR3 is CASSPGVQGETQYF. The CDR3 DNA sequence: TGTGCCAGCAGTCCGGGGGTCCAGGGCGAGACCCAGTACTTC.

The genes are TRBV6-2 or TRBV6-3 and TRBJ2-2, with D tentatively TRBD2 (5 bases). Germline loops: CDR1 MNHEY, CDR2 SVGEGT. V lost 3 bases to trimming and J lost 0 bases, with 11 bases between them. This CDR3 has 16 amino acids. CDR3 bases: TGTGCCAGCAGTTATCCGCTAGCTTCGAACACCGGGGAGCTGTTTTTT. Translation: CASSYPLASNTGELFF.